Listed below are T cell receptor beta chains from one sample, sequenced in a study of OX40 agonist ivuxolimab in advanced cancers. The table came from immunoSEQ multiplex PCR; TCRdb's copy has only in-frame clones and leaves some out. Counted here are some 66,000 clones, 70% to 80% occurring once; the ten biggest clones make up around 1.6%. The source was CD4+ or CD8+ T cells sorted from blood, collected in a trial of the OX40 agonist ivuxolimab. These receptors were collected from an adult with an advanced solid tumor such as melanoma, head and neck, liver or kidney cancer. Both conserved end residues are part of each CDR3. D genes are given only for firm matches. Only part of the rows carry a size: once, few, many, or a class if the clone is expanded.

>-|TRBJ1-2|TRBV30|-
CAWSVTGGANYGYTF
TGTGCCTGGAGTGTAACGGGGGGGGCTAACTATGGCTACACCTTC
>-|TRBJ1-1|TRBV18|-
CASSPLITDRRNTEAFF
TGTGCCAGCTCACCACTAATCACGGACAGAAGGAACACTGAAGCTTTCTTT
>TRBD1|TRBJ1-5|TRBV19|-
CASRQDRESNQPQHF
TGTGCCAGTCGACAGGACAGGGAAAGCAATCAGCCCCAGCATTTT
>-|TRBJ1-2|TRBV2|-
CASSEFYGYTF
TGTGCCAGCAGTGAGTTCTATGGCTACACCTTC
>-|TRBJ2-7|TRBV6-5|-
CASSYWLAHEQYF
TGTGCCAGCAGTTACTGGCTGGCCCACGAGCAGTACTTC
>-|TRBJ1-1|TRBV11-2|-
CASSLGLGTEAFF
TGTGCCAGCAGCTTAGGATTAGGAACTGAAGCTTTCTTT
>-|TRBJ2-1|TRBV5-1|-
CASSADGSSYNEQFF
TGCGCCAGCAGCGCCGACGGGAGCTCCTACAATGAGCAGTTCTTC
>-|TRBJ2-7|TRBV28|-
CASSSQGRGLYEQYF
TGTGCCAGCAGTTCCCAGGGGAGAGGACTCTACGAGCAGTACTTC
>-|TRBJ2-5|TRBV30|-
CAWSVGLLQETQYF
TGTGCCTGGAGTGTAGGTCTACTGCAAGAGACCCAGTACTTC
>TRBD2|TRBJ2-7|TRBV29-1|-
CSVDLAGGEQYF
TGCAGCGTCGACCTAGCGGGAGGCGAGCAGTACTTC
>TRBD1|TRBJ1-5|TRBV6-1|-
CASSEGQGQPQHF
TGTGCCAGCAGTGAAGGACAGGGTCAGCCCCAGCATTTT
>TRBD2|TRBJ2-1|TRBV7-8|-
CASSSGLAGGPNEQFF
TGTGCCAGCAGCTCGGGACTAGCGGGGGGGCCAAATGAGCAGTTCTTC
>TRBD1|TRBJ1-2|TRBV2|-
CASSLRDDRAYGYTF
TGTGCCAGCAGTCTCAGGGACGACAGGGCGTATGGCTACACCTTC
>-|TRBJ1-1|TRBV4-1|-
CASSQGRGVYTEAFF
TGCGCCAGCAGCCAAGGGAGAGGTGTTTACACTGAAGCTTTCTTT
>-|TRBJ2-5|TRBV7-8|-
CASSGTGTLQETQYF
TGTGCCAGCAGCGGGACCGGGACACTACAAGAGACCCAGTACTTC
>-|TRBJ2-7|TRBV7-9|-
CASSFEYEQYF
TGTGCCAGCAGCTTCGAGTACGAGCAGTACTTC
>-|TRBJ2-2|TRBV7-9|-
CASSLSTGELFF
TGTGCCAGCAGCTTAAGCACCGGGGAGCTGTTTTTT
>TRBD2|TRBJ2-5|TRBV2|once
CASSDGLAGGGETQYF
TGTGCCAGCAGCGACGGACTAGCGGGAGGGGGAGAGACCCAGTACTTC
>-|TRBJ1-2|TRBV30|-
CALTGRGYTF
TGTGCCTTAACAGGGAGAGGCTACACCTTC
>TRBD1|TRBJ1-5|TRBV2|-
CASSPIGGSNPDQPQHF
TGTGCCAGCAGTCCAATAGGGGGCAGCAACCCGGATCAGCCCCAGCATTTT
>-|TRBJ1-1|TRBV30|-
CAWTGSVWVNTEAFF
TGTGCCTGGACTGGCTCGGTGTGGGTGAACACTGAAGCTTTCTTT
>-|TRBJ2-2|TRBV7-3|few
CASSLVQGNTGELFF
TGTGCCAGCAGCTTAGTACAGGGGAACACCGGGGAGCTGTTTTTT
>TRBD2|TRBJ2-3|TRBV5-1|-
CASSLGSSGGSDTQYF
TGCGCCAGCAGCTTGGGGTCTAGCGGGGGGTCAGATACGCAGTATTTT
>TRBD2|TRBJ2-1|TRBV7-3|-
CASSSRGSGRRNEQFF
TGTGCCAGCAGCTCTCGTGGTAGCGGGAGAAGGAATGAGCAGTTCTTC
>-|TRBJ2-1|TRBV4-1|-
CASSHSRGNEQFF
TGCGCCAGCAGCCATTCAAGGGGCAATGAGCAGTTCTTC
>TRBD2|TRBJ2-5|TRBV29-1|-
CSVVELAGVETQYF
TGCAGCGTTGTTGAGCTAGCGGGCGTTGAGACCCAGTACTTC
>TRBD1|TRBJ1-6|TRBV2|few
CASQGAGNSPLHF
TGTGCCAGTCAGGGGGCCGGGAATTCACCCCTCCACTTT
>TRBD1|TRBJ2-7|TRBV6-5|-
CASRRDRRPYEQYF
TGTGCCAGTCGCCGGGACAGGCGGCCCTACGAGCAGTACTTC
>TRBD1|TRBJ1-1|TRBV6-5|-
CASRRQGHTEAFF
TGTGCCAGCAGACGACAGGGTCACACTGAAGCTTTCTTT
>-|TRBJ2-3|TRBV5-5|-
CASSLLADFTDTQYF
TGTGCCAGCAGCTTGCTGGCAGATTTCACAGATACGCAGTATTTT
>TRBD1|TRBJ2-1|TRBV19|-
CASSIVTGTGYNEQFF
TGTGCCAGTAGTATAGTCACAGGGACAGGGTACAATGAGCAGTTCTTC
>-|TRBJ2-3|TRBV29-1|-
CSVDLSTDTQYF
TGCAGCGTTGACCTATCCACAGATACGCAGTATTTT
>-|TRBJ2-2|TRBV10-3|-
CAISERELFTGELFF
TGTGCCATCAGTGAGCGGGAGCTCTTCACCGGGGAGCTGTTTTTT
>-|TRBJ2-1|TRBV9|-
CASSVREAGEQFF
TGTGCCAGCAGCGTACGTGAGGCGGGAGAGCAGTTCTTC
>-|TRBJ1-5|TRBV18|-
CASSTTGLPQPQHF
TGTGCCAGCTCAACCACTGGGTTGCCTCAGCCCCAGCATTTT
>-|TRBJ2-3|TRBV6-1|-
CASSGGTFTDTQYF
TGTGCCAGCAGCGGCGGGACTTTCACAGATACGCAGTATTTT
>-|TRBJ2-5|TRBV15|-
CATSRGADSNQETQYF
TGTGCCACCAGCAGAGGGGCAGACAGCAACCAAGAGACCCAGTACTTC
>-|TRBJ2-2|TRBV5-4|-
CASSTPGTGGELFF
TGTGCCAGCAGCACCCCCGGAACAGGGGGGGAGCTGTTTTTT
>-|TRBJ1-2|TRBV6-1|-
CASSEKGPRFGYTF
TGTGCCAGCAGTGAAAAGGGCCCGAGGTTTGGCTACACCTTC
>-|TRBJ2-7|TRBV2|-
CASSGAGIFEQYF
TGTGCCAGCAGTGGGGCAGGGATTTTCGAGCAGTACTTC
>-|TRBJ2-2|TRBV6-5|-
CASSYVTLNTGELFF
TGTGCCAGCAGTTATGTGACCCTGAACACCGGGGAGCTGTTTTTT
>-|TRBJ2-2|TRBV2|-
CASSDQGGSTGELFF
TGTGCCAGCAGTGACCAGGGAGGCAGCACCGGGGAGCTGTTTTTT
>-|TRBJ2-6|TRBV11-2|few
CASSQGGANVLTF
TGTGCCAGCAGTCAGGGTGGGGCCAACGTCCTGACTTTC
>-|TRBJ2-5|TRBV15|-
CATSTKRGQETQYF
TGTGCCACCAGCACGAAACGGGGGCAAGAGACCCAGTACTTC
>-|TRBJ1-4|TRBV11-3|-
CASSFSSSSRGEKLFF
TGTGCCAGCAGCTTTTCATCATCCAGCCGAGGTGAAAAACTGTTTTTT
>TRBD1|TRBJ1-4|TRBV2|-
CASRLTGVDGKLFF
TGTGCCAGCAGACTGACAGGGGTCGACGGAAAACTGTTTTTT
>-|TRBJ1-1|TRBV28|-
CASSFIGKGEAFF
TGTGCCAGCAGTTTTATCGGAAAGGGTGAAGCTTTCTTT
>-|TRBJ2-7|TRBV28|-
CASVNSGRPYEQYF
TGTGCCAGCGTGAACAGCGGTCGACCCTACGAGCAGTACTTC